A single TCR beta chain is shown here with its context. What it recognizes is unknown. The data originate from a study of identical twins. Study-level points and caveats: The authors drew conclusions from cross-sectional statistical analysis rather than following the same donors.

A universal primer binding site was introduced by template switching. The final cDNA contained unique molecular identifiers. TCRdb reprocessed the 5' RACE reads via MiXCR and lists one record per CDR3 protein. The data contain around 1.7 million distinct CDR3 sequences, roughly a third of them singletons. The CDR3 totals 17 residues. The J segment lost 4 bases and the V segment lost 3 bases, leaving 9 bases of the junction unmatched. Germline V gene lookup returns CDR1 SGHRS and CDR2 YFSETQ. The sample was cord blood. The TCR sequence derives from a newborn girl in good health. The V call is TRBV5-1, the J call TRBJ2-3; 12 bases are a match to TRBD2. CDR3 amino acids: CASSWKPGLAGSDTQYF. CDR3 bases: TGCGCCAGCAGCTGGAAACCGGGACTAGCGGGTTCAGATACGCAGTATTTT.